What follows describes a single T cell receptor beta chain. This sample was included in a study of T cell changes during pregnancy in multiple sclerosis. The assay was immunoSEQ multiplex PCR, and TCRdb's table has in-frame clones only and misses some. The sample has about 99,000 clones, 85% to 95% seen once. The TCR comes from a female donor with multiple sclerosis, enrolled in a pregnancy study. The input for sequencing was peripheral blood, taken after pregnancy.

The CDR3 here is CASSSWQVNTEAFF. Written as DNA, the CDR3 is TGTGCCAGCAGCTCCTGGCAGGTAAACACTGAAGCTTTCTTT. The gene calls are TRBV7-9 and TRBJ1-1, with no clear D. Germline V gene lookup returns CDR1 SEHNR and CDR2 FQNEAQ (reference sequence). V dropped 4 bases and J dropped 2 bases, with 11 bases sitting between them. The CDR3 is 14 amino acids.